The 19 T cell receptor beta chains reported below all come from one sample, sequenced in a study of blood T cells in healthy people across ages. The use of a sample-barcoded 5' primer and a J-beta primer mix characterized a second PCR of about 7 to 12 cycles. TCRdb ran MiXCR on the 5' RACE reads and lists one entry per CDR3 protein. The sample holds some 1,800,000 distinct CDR3 sequences, about 39% seen once. Input material: blood. All receptors derive from a human donor in good health.

In its sample, this clonotype was seen once. The genes are TRBV20-1 and TRBJ2-7, with D unresolved. CDR1 DFQATT and CDR2 SNEGSKA come from the germline V gene (reference sequence). V lost 6 bases, J lost 5 bases, and 14 bases lay in between. This CDR3 has 12 amino acids. CDR3 protein: CSAEARRDEQYF. CDR3 sequence (DNA): TGCAGTGCCGAGGCGCGTAGGGACGAGCAGTACTTC.

The chain is built from TRBV20-1 and TRBJ2-5; possible D gene TRBD2, 5 bases. V was shortened by 0 bases and J by 1 base, with 18 bases between the two germline ends. The germline gives CDR1 DFQATT, CDR2 SNEGSKA (reference sequence). The CDR3 extends over 17 amino acids. The CDR3 loop is CSARDVAGLPIQETQYF. The DNA of the CDR3 is TGCAGTGCTAGAGATGTGGCTGGACTCCCCATCCAAGAGACCCAGTACTTC.

CDR3 sequence reads: CATSRVSLYSNQPQHF. The CDR3 coding sequence is TGTGCCACCAGCAGAGTCAGCCTCTATAGCAATCAGCCCCAGCATTTT. The chain carries TRBV15 and TRBJ1-5; D ambiguous. The V and J ends lost 1 base and 0 bases respectively, with 10 bases between them. From germline, CDR1 is LNHNV and CDR2 YYDKDF (reference sequence). This CDR3 comprises 16 residues.

This clonotype was detected a few times. The chain recombines TRBV12-3 or TRBV12-4 with TRBJ2-5, with D possibly matching TRBD1 (5 bases). V was trimmed by 5 bases and J by 7 bases, leaving 17 bases between them. The CDR3 runs to 14 residues. The CDR3 nucleotides are TGTGCCAGCAGTATCACAGGTGGTTCGGGGACCCAGTACTTC. It translates to CASSITGGSGTQYF.

This clonotype was counted many times. The V gene is TRBV10-3, the J gene TRBJ2-1; 12 positions agree with TRBD2. J gave up 5 bases and V 2 bases, and 7 bases lay outside the gene matches. Germline V gene lookup returns CDR1 ENHRY and CDR2 SYGVKD. CDR3 size: 17 residues. CDR3: CAISETSTSGGNNEQFF. In DNA, the CDR3 is TGTGCCATCAGTGAGACGTCAACTAGCGGGGGGAACAATGAGCAGTTCTTC.

This sequence joins TRBV7-3 and TRBJ1-2; maybe TRBD1 (5 bases). The CDR3 sequence is 15 residues long. CDR1 SGHTA and CDR2 FQGTGA come from the germline V gene. V lost 6 bases to trimming and J lost 4 bases, with 18 bases between them. Here the CDR3 reads CASRVPGEGFYGYTF. The CDR3 DNA follows: TGTGCCAGCAGGGTACCGGGAGAGGGGTTCTATGGCTACACCTTC.

The rearrangement joins TRBV6-1 to TRBJ1-2; D might be TRBD1 (5 bases). Germline V gene data show CDR1 as MNHNS and CDR2 as SASEGT. The CDR3 runs to 14 residues. Trimming removed 3 bases from V and 8 bases from J, with 16 bases in between. CDR3 region: CASSDVYVGQGYTF. The CDR3 nucleotides are TGTGCCAGCAGTGACGTGTATGTGGGGCAAGGCTACACCTTC.

Worth noting for this clonotype: At one end, the junction sequence differs from germline, possibly due to a read error. This chain connects TRBV30 to TRBJ1-4, with D hard to call. This CDR3 comprises 14 residues. Germline-derived CDR1 and CDR2 are GTSNPN and SVGIG (reference sequence). The CDR3 is CVWSVLGSSEELFF. DNA of the CDR3: TGTGTCTGGAGTGTACTAGGGTCCAGTGAAGAACTGTTTTTT.

This rearrangement joins TRBV12-3 or TRBV12-4 to TRBJ2-3; TRBD2 aligns across 7 bases. J was trimmed by 2 bases and V by 4 bases; bases with no gene match: 6. This CDR3 is built from 15 residues. CDR3: CASSYQGGSTDTQYF. The CDR3 region has the DNA TGTGCCAGCAGTTATCAGGGAGGGTCCACAGATACGCAGTATTTT.

This clonotype was seen more than once but under ten times. The V call is TRBV6-6, the J call TRBJ1-2; D is perhaps TRBD1 (5 bases). The CDR3 totals 13 residues. Germline assignment: CDR1 MNHNY and CDR2 SVGAGI (reference sequence). V gave up 4 bases and J gave up 4 bases, with 10 bases separating them. The CDR3 is CASSSARVYGYTF. CDR3 sequence (DNA): TGTGCCAGCAGTTCGGCCAGGGTCTATGGCTACACCTTC.

The chain is built from TRBV7-2 and TRBJ1-2, with 7 bases aligning to TRBD1. Per the germline V gene, CDR1 is SGHTA and CDR2 is FQGNSA. J was trimmed by 6 bases and V by 4 bases; bases with no gene match: 8. The CDR3 runs 14 residues. The CDR3 region has the DNA TGTGCCAGCAGCTCGGACAGGAGGATAAATGGCTACACCTTC. Amino acid sequence: CASSSDRRINGYTF.

The CDR3 protein is CASSERTGKAFF. CDR3 in DNA: TGCGCCAGCAGCGAGCGAACCGGGAAGGCTTTCTTT. This chain uses TRBV4-1 with TRBJ1-1; D not certain. CDR3 length: 12 residues. Trimming pared 5 bases from V and 11 bases from J, leaving 15 bases between. Germline assignment: CDR1 MGHRA and CDR2 YSYEKL.

This CDR3 is CASTDSTYEQYF. CDR3 DNA: TGTGCCAGCACGGACAGCACCTACGAGCAGTACTTC. The chain links TRBV28 to TRBJ2-7; D is perhaps TRBD1 (6 bases). The length of the CDR3 is 12 residues. The germline V gene has CDR1 MDHEN and CDR2 SYDVKM. Trimming removed 7 bases at V and 2 bases at J, with 9 bases between.

The chain's CDR3 is CASSPGLGISGEQFF. The DNA for the CDR3 is TGTGCCAGCAGCCCGGGACTAGGAATCTCTGGTGAGCAGTTCTTC. The chain combines TRBV12-3 or TRBV12-4 with TRBJ2-1, with 8 positions matching TRBD2. The CDR3 is 15 residues long. With 6 bases clipped from V and 9 bases from J, the junction kept 13 bases outside the gene matches.

The sample holds many counts of this clonotype. The genes are TRBV7-2 and TRBJ1-2; D unresolved. Germline assignment: CDR1 SGHTA and CDR2 FQGNSA. CDR3 length equals 12 residues. The V and J ends lost 5 bases and 8 bases respectively, with 12 bases between them. The CDR3 sequence is CASSMRAAGYTF. CDR3 nucleotide sequence: TGTGCCAGCAGCATGAGGGCGGCGGGCTACACCTTC.

The rearrangement uses TRBV7-9 and TRBJ2-5; D is unclear. Germline CDR1 is SEHNR and CDR2 is FQNEAQ (reference sequence). The CDR3 is 16 amino acids. V was trimmed by 5 bases and J by 7 bases, leaving 23 bases between them. CDR3 coding DNA: TGTGCCAGCAGCCCAGCTCTGGCAGGCGCCCCCTGGACCCAGTACTTC. Protein: CASSPALAGAPWTQYF.

This clonotype was seen a single time. V gene TRBV28 combines with J gene TRBJ2-6; TRBD1 matches 10 bases. Germline CDR1 and CDR2: MDHEN and SYDVKM. The ends lost 5 bases at V and 2 bases at J; junction bases unmatched: 9. The CDR3 sequence is 18 residues long. CDR3 nucleotide sequence: TGTGCCAGCAGTCAAATAGGGACAGGGGTGACTGGGGCCAACGTCCTGACTTTC. Translated: CASSQIGTGVTGANVLTF.

The V call is TRBV6-5, the J call TRBJ1-2; the match to TRBD1 covers 7 bases. Germline V gene lookup returns CDR1 MNHEY and CDR2 SVGAGI. V lost 6 bases to trimming and J lost 6 bases; unmatched junction nucleotides: 10. The CDR3 consists of 14 residues. The CDR3: CASRGNRDRDGYTF. CDR3 coding DNA: TGTGCCAGCAGGGGGAACCGGGACAGAGATGGCTACACCTTC.

This clonotype was seen more than once but under ten times. The chain combines TRBV9 with TRBJ1-1; D call uncertain. V lost 4 bases to trimming and J lost 3 bases, with 10 bases between them. Germline CDR1 is SGDLS and CDR2 is YYNGEE. The CDR3 runs to 13 residues. CDR3 amino acids: CASSPLPYTEAFF. DNA of the CDR3: TGTGCCAGCAGCCCCCTCCCCTACACTGAAGCTTTCTTT.